A selection of T cell receptor beta chains follows, all from one sample in a study of technical replicates of blood from several donors. Sequencing used immunoSEQ multiplex PCR; TCRdb keeps in-frame clones, though not all of them. The sample carries around 60,000 clones, nearly 95% recorded once. The sample comprised PBMCs. These receptors all stem from a human donor in good health. Some clones in this sample may be carry-over from other donors' samples. The conserved cysteine and the conserved F or W are not part of the CDR3 here.

TRBV2	TRBJ1-6	ASSGRQTNSPLH
TRBV11-2	TRBJ2-7	ASSTNQDTYEQY
TRBV6-6	TRBJ2-3	ASTISGATVPQY
TRBV4-2	TRBJ2-1	ASSQDLEYEQF
TRBV2	TRBJ1-2	ASQDSGESPYGYT
TRBV4-2	TRBJ2-2	ASSQRVLGGVTGELF
TRBV2	TRBJ1-3	ASREQGWTGNTIY
TRBV5-1	TRBJ1-2	ASSLEWGGNYGYT
TRBV9	TRBJ2-6	ASSPTPILSRGLSGANVLT
TRBV11-1	TRBJ1-6	ASSGQGNNSPLH
TRBV25-1	TRBJ2-7	ASRKEPGPNEQY
TRBV5-4	TRBJ2-3	ASSLLAPSLSDTQY
TRBV6-1	TRBJ1-6	AGQFETGASPLH
TRBV4-3	TRBJ1-2	ASSQDWADYGYT
TRBV7-2	TRBJ2-5	ASSSRAGAETQY
TRBV19	TRBJ2-3	ASSSSDTQKADTQY
TRBV4-3	TRBJ2-2	ASGDLAGVGTGELF
TRBV9	TRBJ2-3	ASSVSSGGADTQY
TRBV5-5	TRBJ1-5	ASSNDGGSNQPQH
TRBV7-3	TRBJ1-2	ASSPQPRDSLDYGYT
TRBV10-3	TRBJ2-7	AASPGQGGYEQY
TRBV2	TRBJ1-1	ASSEEGTGGTEAF
TRBV7-2	TRBJ2-7	ASSFERGGREQY
TRBV4-3	TRBJ2-1	ASSQDVPSGTYNEQF
TRBV5-1	TRBJ2-3	ASSLLSTGDTQY
TRBV5-4	TRBJ2-7	ASSQTGGVYEQY
TRBV4-2	TRBJ1-4	ASSKRSSISIEKLF
TRBV7-9	TRBJ2-3	ASSLAMAGADTQY
TRBV7-6	TRBJ2-1	ASSQTLAGELSYNEQF
TRBV14	TRBJ2-3	ASSQDRTGRAQY
TRBV18	TRBJ1-3	ASSPEHNSGNTIY
TRBV5-1	TRBJ2-3	ASSWGLVPDTQY
TRBV7-3	TRBJ2-6	ASSSTGTVSGANVLT
TRBV2	TRBJ1-1	ASSPNRGITEAF
TRBV5-1	TRBJ1-1	ASSLEGKREEAF
TRBV5-1	TRBJ2-1	ASSLGLAGGSYNEQF
TRBV19	TRBJ1-5	ASRGQPNQPQH
TRBV6-5	TRBJ2-3	ASRDRGRTDTQY
TRBV30	TRBJ2-1	AWRRIAGSSYNEQF
TRBV11-2	TRBJ2-7	ASSEGLAGAGAY
TRBV5-1	TRBJ2-1	ASNLEGPYNEQF
TRBV5-4	TRBJ2-7	ASSSRRGNYEQY